One and the same sample provided the 25 T cell receptor beta chains below, sequenced in a study of shared clonotypes between healthy human individuals. Profiling relied on immunoSEQ multiplex PCR, and the TCRdb table lists in-frame clones only, not all of them. Of about 1 million clones in the sample, 65% to 80% were seen once. Material for sequencing was memory CD4+ T cells sorted from blood. Subset of the sample: CD45RA-negative fraction. The receptors derive from a man aged 18 to 35 in good health.

The chain combines TRBV18 with TRBJ1-2; D gene uncertain. In germline, CDR1 is KGHSH, CDR2 LQKENI. The CDR3 runs to 14 residues. V was cut by 5 bases and J by 5 bases, with 15 bases left in between. CDR3: CASSETAYYYGYTF. CDR3 in DNA: TGTGCCAGCTCAGAGACCGCCTACTATTATGGCTACACCTTC. Using reference TRBV18 and TRBJ1-2 for the parts outside the CDR3, the full variable domain is NAGVMQNPRHLVRRRGQEARLRCSPMKGHSHVYWYRQLPEEGLKFMVYLQKENIIDESGMPKERFSAEFPKEGPSILRIQQVVRGDSAAYFCASSETAYYYGYTFGSGTRLTVV.

The chain uses TRBV29-1 and TRBJ1-2; TRBD1 might be the D (5 bases). Germline V gives CDR1 SQVTM, CDR2 ANQGSEA. Trimming cost V 3 bases and J 0 bases, with 17 bases left between them. The CDR3 is 16 amino acids. CDR3 region: CSVDFGQGSPNYGYTF. The CDR3 bases are TGCAGCGTTGATTTCGGGCAGGGATCCCCTAACTATGGCTACACCTTC.

This chain connects TRBV6-6 to TRBJ1-1; D is unclear. The V and J ends lost 5 bases and 1 base respectively, with 8 bases between them. Per germline, CDR1 MNHNY and CDR2 SVGAGI (reference sequence). There are 13 residues in the CDR3. This CDR3 reads CASSQRTNTEAFF. The CDR3 nucleotides read TGTGCCAGCAGTCAGCGGACGAACACTGAAGCTTTCTTT.

The rearrangement joins TRBV6-5 to TRBJ1-6; 7 bases fit TRBD1. The CDR3 is 15 residues long. CDR1 is MNHEY and CDR2 is SVGAGI in the germline V gene. The trim removed 5 bases at V and 5 bases at J, leaving 6 bases unmatched. CDR3 in amino acids: CASSAGTENNSPLHF. The CDR3 nucleotides read TGTGCCAGCAGTGCCGGGACAGAGAATAATTCACCCCTCCACTTT.

Comments on this clone: Other DNA sequences in the sample encode the same CDR3. This chain uses TRBV6-6 with TRBJ1-1; possible D gene TRBD1, 5 bases. The V end was cut by 0 bases, the J end by 1 base, with 6 bases between. CDR1 MNHNY and CDR2 SVGAGI come from the germline V gene (reference sequence). This CDR3 has 14 amino acids. CDR3 DNA sequence: TGTGCCAGCAGTTACTCGAGGGGGAACACTGAAGCTTTCTTT. Amino acid sequence: CASSYSRGNTEAFF.

The chain combines TRBV18 with TRBJ2-1; 12 bases are shared with TRBD2. With V trimmed by 3 bases and J by 6 bases, 6 bases remained unmatched. The CDR3 totals 16 residues. The germline gives CDR1 KGHSH, CDR2 LQKENI. The CDR3 DNA reads as TGTGCCAGCTCACCTACACTAGCGGGGGGTACCAATGAGCAGTTCTTC. This sequence encodes CASSPTLAGGTNEQFF.

Of note for this clone: Other DNA sequences within the sample encode an identical CDR3. The rearrangement joins TRBV9 to TRBJ2-2; 9 bases line up with TRBD2. The CDR3 has 14 residues. V shed 5 bases and J 1 base; nucleotides not matched to a gene: 0. Germline V lookup: CDR1 SGDLS, CDR2 YYNGEE. The DNA for the CDR3 is TGTGCCAGCAGACTAGCGGGGAACACCGGGGAGCTGTTTTTT. Residues: CASRLAGNTGELFF.

A word on this clone: This CDR3 is also generated by other DNA sequences in the sample. V is TRBV29-1 and J is TRBJ1-2; D may be TRBD1 (5 bases). V lost 3 bases to trimming and J lost 7 bases, with 12 bases between them. Germline V lookup: CDR1 SQVTM, CDR2 ANQGSEA. The CDR3 runs 12 residues. CDR3 bases: TGCAGCGTTGAGAGGGACTTGGGTGGCTACACCTTC. Translated: CSVERDLGGYTF.

The chain links TRBV7-8 to TRBJ1-4, with a tentative D call TRBD1 (5 bases). V dropped 7 bases and J dropped 3 bases, with 18 bases sitting between them. CDR1 and CDR2 from the germline V gene are SGHVS and FQNEAQ. This CDR3 region has 16 residues. CDR3 loop: CASTQRGGSSNEKLFF. The CDR3 DNA reads as TGTGCCAGCACCCAGAGGGGTGGCAGCTCTAATGAAAAACTGTTTTTT.

The chain uses TRBV19 and TRBJ2-1, with TRBD1 matching over 7 bases. The CDR3 runs 16 residues. Per the germline V gene, CDR1 is LNHDA and CDR2 is SQIVND (reference sequence). V shed 4 bases, J shed 0 bases, and the junction held 6 bases outside the gene matches. Here the CDR3 DNA reads TGTGCCAGTAGTACCCAGACAGGGATCTCCTACAATGAGCAGTTCTTC. The encoded protein is CASSTQTGISYNEQFF.

The gene calls are TRBV7-2 and TRBJ1-1, with D uncertain. CDR3 length equals 13 residues. Per the germline V gene, CDR1 is SGHTA and CDR2 is FQGNSA. V lost 5 bases to trimming and J lost 7 bases, with 14 bases between them. DNA for the CDR3: TGTGCCAGCAGCACAGACGGACGGGGTGAAGCTTTCTTT. Translating it yields CASSTDGRGEAFF.

The CDR3 DNA sequence: TGTGCCAGCAGCTTAGACGGGGGAAAACAAGAGACCCAGTACTTC. Encoded protein: CASSLDGGKQETQYF. The chain joins TRBV7-2 to TRBJ2-5, with D maybe TRBD2 (6 bases). V lost 1 base and J lost 2, with 11 bases in between. The CDR3 runs 15 residues. CDR1 and CDR2 from the germline V gene are SGHTA and FQGNSA.

Concerning this clone: A read error may produce the germline difference seen at one junction end. The chain joins TRBV5-1 to TRBJ2-3, with 13 nucleotides matching TRBD2. CDR1 SGHRS and CDR2 YFSETQ come from the germline V gene. The CDR3 runs to 14 residues. The CDR3 protein is CASSYSGLAGHGDF. The CDR3 nucleotides are TGCGCCAGCAGCTACTCGGGACTAGCGGGACACGGGGATTTT.

The chain is built from TRBV6-5 and TRBJ1-2; maybe TRBD1 (5 bases). Trimming took 5 bases from V and 13 from J, leaving 11 bases between them. The germline CDR1 and CDR2 sequences are MNHEY and SVGAGI. There are 10 residues in the CDR3. CDR3: CASSRTNPTF. In DNA, the CDR3 is TGTGCCAGCAGTAGGACAAACCCCACCTTC.

The V and J genes are TRBV7-4 and TRBJ1-5; perhaps TRBD1 as D (5 bases). The CDR3 is made up of 17 amino acids. V was cut by 2 bases and J by 3 bases, with 17 bases left in between. Germline CDR1 and CDR2: SGHVT and SQSDAQ. The CDR3 sequence: CASSLPPTQGVNQPQHF. In DNA, the CDR3 is TGTGCCAGCAGCTTACCCCCGACTCAGGGTGTCAATCAGCCCCAGCATTTT.

The chain has TRBV7-6 and TRBJ2-3; TRBD2 aligns across 12 bases. The J segment lost 5 bases and the V segment lost 1 base, leaving 7 bases of the junction unmatched. This CDR3 is built from 17 residues. Germline V lookup: CDR1 SGHVS, CDR2 FNYEAQ. The CDR3, as DNA: TGTGCCAGCAGCTTAGTGGTGACTAGCGGGGGAAGAGATACGCAGTATTTT. Protein sequence: CASSLVVTSGGRDTQYF.

The chain recombines TRBV5-1 with TRBJ1-5; weak D call: TRBD1 (5 bases). The CDR3 is made up of 16 amino acids. In germline, CDR1 is SGHRS, CDR2 YFSETQ. The V gene lost 0 bases and the J gene lost 0 bases, with 10 bases spanning the gap. CDR3 sequence: CASSLGDVNSNQPQHF. CDR3 sequence (DNA): TGCGCCAGCAGCTTGGGGGACGTTAATAGCAATCAGCCCCAGCATTTT.

This clone showed up just once. The V gene is TRBV19, the J gene TRBJ1-2; 7 positions agree with TRBD1. This CDR3 spans 13 amino acids. After removal of 6 bases from V and 1 base from J, the junction contained 2 bases not matched to a gene. Germline V lookup: CDR1 LNHDA, CDR2 SQIVND (reference sequence). CDR3 in DNA: TGTGCCAGTAGCCCAGGGGGTAACTATGGCTACACCTTC. It codes for CASSPGGNYGYTF. Supplemented by reference TRBV19 and TRBJ1-2, the full variable domain reads DGGITQSPKYLFRKEGQNVTLSCEQNLNHDAMYWYRQDPGQGLRLIYYSQIVNDFQKGDIAEGYSVSREKKESFPLTVTSAQKNPTAFYLCASSPGGNYGYTFGSGTRLTVV.

The CDR3: CASSPRAGGGTDTQYF. The CDR3 DNA reads TGTGCCAGCTCACCACGAGCGGGAGGGGGCACAGATACGCAGTATTTT. The V and J genes are TRBV18 and TRBJ2-3, with 10 bases matching TRBD2. The germline CDR1 and CDR2 sequences are KGHSH and LQKENI. Losses at the gene ends were 1 base for V and 1 base for J; bases not matched to a gene: 2. The CDR3 runs to 16 residues. Complete variable domain (other parts from reference TRBV18 and TRBJ2-3): NAGVMQNPRHLVRRRGQEARLRCSPMKGHSHVYWYRQLPEEGLKFMVYLQKENIIDESGMPKERFSAEFPKEGPSILRIQQVVRGDSAAYFCASSPRAGGGTDTQYFGPGTRLTVL.

The rearrangement links TRBV28 to TRBJ2-7; 7 bases align to TRBD1. The CDR3 extends over 14 amino acids. After removal of 1 base from V and 4 bases from J, the junction contained 4 bases not matched to a gene. CDR1 is MDHEN and CDR2 is SYDVKM in the germline V gene. The CDR3, as DNA: TGTGCCAGCAGTTTATCCGGGACAGATTACGAGCAGTACTTC. This sequence encodes CASSLSGTDYEQYF.

The chain couples TRBV30 to TRBJ2-5; TRBD2 agrees at 8 bases. The germline V gene has CDR1 GTSNPN and CDR2 SVGIG (reference sequence). V lost 2 bases, J lost 5 bases, and 10 bases stayed unmatched. The CDR3 length is 15 residues. The DNA for the CDR3 is TGTGCCTGGAGTTATAGCGGGACGGCGCGGGAGACCCAGTACTTC. Protein: CAWSYSGTARETQYF.

This chain links TRBV11-2 with TRBJ2-7; 8 nucleotides agree with TRBD1. Germline CDR1 SGHAT, CDR2 FQNNGV. Germline trimming cut 2 bases from V and 2 bases from J; bases unmatched to any gene: 8. The CDR3 extends over 16 amino acids. In DNA, the CDR3 is TGTGCCAGCAGCTTAACCGTCGGGGGACAGGCCTACGAGCAGTACTTC. Its protein is CASSLTVGGQAYEQYF.

The rearrangement links TRBV7-8 to TRBJ1-5; D remains unclear. The ends were cut back, 2 bases at V and 3 bases at J, with 11 bases in the middle. The CDR3 totals 15 residues. The germline V gene has CDR1 SGHVS and CDR2 FQNEAQ. The CDR3 is CASSLREGYNQPQHF. CDR3 nucleotides: TGTGCCAGCAGCTTAAGGGAAGGATACAATCAGCCCCAGCATTTT. Complete variable domain (other parts from reference TRBV7-8 and TRBJ1-5): GAGVSQSPRYKVAKRGQDVALRCDPISGHVSLFWYQQALGQGPEFLTYFQNEAQLDKSGLPSDRFFAERPEGSVSTLKIQRTQQEDSAVYLCASSLREGYNQPQHFGDGTRLSIL.

This clone was observed once. V is TRBV9 and J is TRBJ2-2; 14 positions match TRBD2. Germline V gene lookup returns CDR1 SGDLS and CDR2 YYNGEE. V was clipped by 0 bases and J by 6 bases; unmatched bases: 7. This CDR3 has 18 amino acids. The CDR3 bases are TGTGCCAGCAGCGTAGGGGGGACTAGCGGGAGAGGGTCCGGGGAGCTGTTTTTT. Protein sequence: CASSVGGTSGRGSGELFF.

This clone has a count of ten or more. The V gene is TRBV10-3, the J gene TRBJ2-2; 9 nucleotides agree with TRBD1. The CDR3 length is 15 residues. V was clipped by 10 bases and J by 2 bases; unmatched bases: 8. CDR1 and CDR2 from the germline V gene are ENHRY and SYGVKD. This chain's CDR3 is CATGTGKYNTGELFF. The DNA of the CDR3 is TGTGCCACTGGGACAGGGAAATATAACACCGGGGAGCTGTTTTTT.